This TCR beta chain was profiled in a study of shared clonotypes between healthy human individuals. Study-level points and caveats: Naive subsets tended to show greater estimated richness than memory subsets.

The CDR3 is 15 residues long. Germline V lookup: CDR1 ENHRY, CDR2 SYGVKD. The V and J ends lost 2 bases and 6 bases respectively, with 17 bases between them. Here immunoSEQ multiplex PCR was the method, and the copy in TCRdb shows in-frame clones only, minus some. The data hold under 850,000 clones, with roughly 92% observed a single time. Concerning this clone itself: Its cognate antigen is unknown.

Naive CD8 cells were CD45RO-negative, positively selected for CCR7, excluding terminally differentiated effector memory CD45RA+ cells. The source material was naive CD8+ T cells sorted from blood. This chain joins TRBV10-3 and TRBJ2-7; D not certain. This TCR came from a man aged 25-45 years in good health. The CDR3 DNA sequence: TGTGCCATCAGTGAGCCCGGAAGCTCTGGCCTCGAGCAGTACTTC. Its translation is CAISEPGSSGLEQYF.